This T cell receptor (beta chain) emerged from a study of T-cell reconstitution after alpha-beta-depleted transplantation in children (dated by TCRdb to 2016 to 2017). With respect to the entire study: Using TCR repertoire profiling, the study followed T-cell immune reconstitution in a quantitative way in children after TCRalphabeta/CD19-depleted allogeneic hematopoietic cell transplantation.

Measured from the cysteine to the phenylalanine, the CDR3 is 12 residues long. This entry keeps only the CDR3 DNA: 36 bases, framed from base 1. V is clipped by 4 bases and J by 4 bases, and the sequence between their germline boundaries is 11 bases long. The germline V gene specifies SQVTM as CDR1 and ANQGSEA as CDR2. Libraries were made using PCR. Sequenced on an Illumina HiSeq 2500. TCR library preparation used molecular barcoding, with unique molecular identifiers applied to normalize quantification of the TCRbeta repertoire. TCRdb ran its own pipeline on the public reads, namely fastp trimming at Q25 and MiXCR clone calling, and kept in-frame beta chains. Records with the same CDR3 protein are collapsed into one entry carrying the most frequent genes and DNA. Within this sample are 55,000 to 65,000 distinct CDR3 sequences, with 44% of them counted one time only. Approximately 98% of the sample is held by the ten biggest clonotypes.

This clonotype was detected only a few times. No antigen is known for it. No much larger clone exists at a distance of one base, and base qualities are not known. Per the publication, the treatment or condition label means: allogeneic hematopoietic cell transplantation with graft depleted of TCRalphabeta T cells and CD19 B cells. Transplant recipients were children who received TCRalphabeta/CD19-depleted allogeneic hematopoietic cell grafts. Paper-wide results and their limitations: Over subsequent months, a decline in hyperexpanded clone frequencies was noted, and after one year, T-cell counts and TCRbeta diversity were mostly ascribed to newly produced T cells. Apparently early alphabetaT-cell count recovery about two months after transplant reportedly relied on only several hundred rapidly expanded clones derived from non-depleted graft cells. The high TCRbeta diversity at day 60 in some patients was ascribed to recipient T cells and intrathymic progenitors that had survived conditioning.

The TCR comes from a male patient aged 10 to 17 who had a stem cell transplant for acute lymphoblastic leukemia, so the T cells may come from the graft donor. The chain employs TRBV29-1 and TRBJ2-7; a tentative D match to TRBD1 spans 6 bases. The sequenced sample was PBMCs, mostly from graft donor cells, obtained 360 days after TCRalphabeta/CD19-depleted stem cell transplant. For the CDR3, the sequence is CSVGTAFYEQYF. The DNA sequence is given as TGCAGCGTTGGGACAGCATTTTACGAGCAGTACTTC.